Below, 30 T cell receptor beta chains from the same sample are listed, as sequenced in a study of beta chain features in type 1 diabetes. Investigators reverse transcribed all isolated RNA, so they sequenced expressed TCRB transcripts. Method: immunoSEQ multiplex PCR; TCRdb's copy keeps in-frame clones and lacks some. The sample consists of approximately 170,000 clones, roughly 8% of them appearing once. Study findings and constraints: Shorter TCRB CDR3s, moderately but significantly so, were found in Type 1 diabetes patients in all four CD4+ subsets.

Their cognate antigens are unknown. The sequenced material came from central memory CD4+ T cells from blood. These receptors originate from a man younger than 35 with type 1 diabetes.

This clone has more than one count but fewer than ten. The chain uses TRBV19 and TRBJ1-2; D gene unclear. The V end was cut by 3 bases, the J end by 4 bases, with 6 bases between. This CDR3 spans 12 amino acids. Germline-derived CDR1 and CDR2 are LNHDA and SQIVND (reference sequence). The CDR3 bases are TGTGCCAGTAGTATCGCCGGCTATGGCTACACCTTC. It translates to CASSIAGYGYTF. Supplemented by reference TRBV19 and TRBJ1-2, the full variable domain reads DGGITQSPKYLFRKEGQNVTLSCEQNLNHDAMYWYRQDPGQGLRLIYYSQIVNDFQKGDIAEGYSVSREKKESFPLTVTSAQKNPTAFYLCASSIAGYGYTFGSGTRLTVV.

This clone was counted only a few times. The chain links TRBV7-2 to TRBJ2-3; D uncertain. Trimming removed 6 bases at V and 0 bases at J, with 7 bases between. The CDR3 sequence is 13 residues long. Germline V gene sequence: CDR1 SGHTA, CDR2 FQGNSA. The CDR3 coding sequence is TGTGCCAGCAGAAAGCCCAGCACAGATACGCAGTATTTT. Protein sequence: CASRKPSTDTQYF.

The DNA of the CDR3 is TGTGCCAGCAGCGGCTACAGGGACCTATATGGCTACACCTTC. Protein: CASSGYRDLYGYTF. This chain joins TRBV5-4 and TRBJ1-2; a weak D match, TRBD1 (6 bases). Germline CDR1 SGHNT, CDR2 YYREEE (reference sequence). Trimming removed 4 bases from V and 5 bases from J, with 15 bases in between. The CDR3 has 14 amino acids.

This chain uses TRBV6-5 with TRBJ1-2; D ambiguous. The CDR3 extends over 13 amino acids. Per the germline V gene, CDR1 is MNHEY and CDR2 is SVGAGI. V gave up 6 bases and J gave up 10 bases, with 18 bases separating them. CDR3 in DNA: TGTGCCAGCAGACCCTCTACAGCGGCTGACTACACCTTC. This sequence encodes CASRPSTAADYTF.

This clone was recorded a few times. The J gene is TRBJ2-1, the V gene TRBV10-2, with a tentative D call TRBD1 (5 bases). This CDR3 comprises 12 residues. Trimming stripped 5 bases from V and 8 bases from J, with 10 bases between. Germline V gene sequence: CDR1 WSHSY, CDR2 SAAADI. CDR3 in amino acids: CASSPRVDEQFF. In nucleotides, the CDR3 is TGCGCCAGCAGTCCCAGGGTCGATGAGCAGTTCTTC.

This clone was seen a few times. The genes are TRBV7-6 and TRBJ1-5; 10 bases agree with TRBD1. The CDR3 loop spans 18 amino acids. Germline V CDR1 and CDR2: SGHVS, FNYEAQ. Trimming at V came to 3 bases and at J to 3 bases, leaving 11 bases not matched to a gene. The CDR3 protein is CASSFPTRQGAANQPQHF. CDR3 coding DNA: TGTGCCAGCAGCTTTCCTACTCGACAGGGGGCCGCCAATCAGCCCCAGCATTTT.

This clone was observed a handful of times. This sequence joins TRBV7-9 and TRBJ2-5, with D possibly matching TRBD2 (6 bases). The germline CDR1 and CDR2 sequences are SEHNR and FQNEAQ (reference sequence). Trimming took off 3 bases at V and 4 bases at J, with 9 bases between the two ends. The CDR3 runs to 13 residues. The CDR3 DNA follows: TGTGCCAGCAGCTTGAGGGGAGGAGAGACCCAGTACTTC. Translation gives CASSLRGGETQYF.

This clone was seen only a few times. The chain couples TRBV20-1 to TRBJ2-7, with D maybe TRBD1 (5 bases). This CDR3 spans 11 amino acids. Between the trimmed V and J ends, which lost 4 bases and 5 bases, there was a span of 9 bases. Germline CDR1 and CDR2: DFQATT and SNEGSKA (reference sequence). The CDR3: CSAKQGNEQYF. Here the CDR3 DNA reads TGCAGTGCTAAGCAGGGAAACGAGCAGTACTTC.

This clone was picked up a small number of times. The chain recombines TRBV27 with TRBJ1-2; 9 bases agree with TRBD1. Germline V gene sequence: CDR1 MNHEY, CDR2 SMNVEV (reference sequence). CDR3 length: 12 amino acids. V lost 5 bases, J lost 6 bases, and 1 base stayed unmatched. The CDR3 here is CASSGTGHGYTF. The CDR3 coding sequence is TGTGCCAGCAGTGGGACAGGGCATGGCTACACCTTC.

The sample holds many counts of this clone. The chain recombines TRBV30 with TRBJ2-1; D gene unclear. V lost 0 bases and J 3 bases, leaving 6 bases between the germline ends. The CDR3 covers 13 residues. CDR1 and CDR2 (germline): GTSNPN, SVGIG (reference sequence). CDR3 in DNA: TGTGCCTGGAGTGTACTTGTCTACAATGAGCAGTTCTTC. It specifies CAWSVLVYNEQFF.

The V gene is TRBV14, the J gene TRBJ2-1; possible D gene TRBD2, 6 bases. Germline CDR1 is SGHDN and CDR2 is FVKESK. The CDR3 is made up of 17 amino acids. With 2 bases removed from V and 3 bases from J, the gap between germline ends came to 17 bases. This CDR3 reads CASSQTLGGNVYNEQFF. DNA for the CDR3: TGTGCCAGCAGCCAAACCCTTGGGGGGAACGTCTACAATGAGCAGTTCTTC.

This clone was counted between two and nine times. The chain is built from TRBV7-2 and TRBJ1-2, with TRBD1 matching 8 bases. Germline assignment: CDR1 SGHTA and CDR2 FQGNSA. Trimming at V came to 4 bases and at J to 7 bases, leaving 11 bases not matched to a gene. This CDR3 is built from 15 residues. Here the CDR3 DNA reads TGTGCCAGCAGCTCCTACTACCAGGGGGCGGTTGGCTACACCTTC. Its protein product is CASSSYYQGAVGYTF.

CDR3 bases: TGCAGCGTTGGGACAGGGCATGGCTACACCTTC. Translated, it gives CSVGTGHGYTF. V is TRBV29-1 and J is TRBJ1-2; 8 bases fit TRBD1. J was trimmed by 6 bases and V by 4 bases; bases with no gene match: 1. This CDR3 is 11 amino acids long. Germline V gives CDR1 SQVTM, CDR2 ANQGSEA.

This chain connects TRBV18 to TRBJ1-4; TRBD1 is a possible D gene (5 bases). Trimming cost V 5 bases and J 8 bases, with 12 bases left between them. CDR3 length: 13 residues. Germline V gene data show CDR1 as KGHSH and CDR2 as LQKENI. CDR3 residues: CASSWGGDEKLFF. The CDR3 region has the DNA TGTGCCAGCTCATGGGGGGGAGACGAAAAACTGTTTTTT.

As to this clone: Other DNA sequences in the sample encode the same CDR3. The CDR3 loop is CAWSVQGDTEAFF. For the CDR3, the DNA is TGTGCCTGGAGTGTACAGGGGGACACTGAAGCTTTCTTT. This chain joins TRBV30 and TRBJ1-1, with 8 bases aligning to TRBD1. CDR1 and CDR2 (germline): GTSNPN, SVGIG (reference sequence). The CDR3 spans 13 residues. V shed 0 bases and J 3 bases; nucleotides not matched to a gene: 0.

The chain couples TRBV2 to TRBJ1-4, with 8 bases fitting TRBD1. Trimming at V came to 4 bases and at J to 8 bases, leaving 9 bases not matched to a gene. CDR1 and CDR2 (germline): SNHLY, FYNNEI. There are 15 residues in the CDR3. The CDR3 nucleotides read TGTGCCAGCAGTGTAGGGACAGGCCAAAGGGAAAAACTGTTTTTT. It encodes CASSVGTGQREKLFF.

The chain employs TRBV6-5 and TRBJ1-2, with 7 bases that match TRBD1. Germline CDR1 MNHEY, CDR2 SVGAGI. The J segment lost 3 bases and the V segment lost 6 bases, leaving 4 bases of the junction unmatched. CDR3 size: 13 residues. The CDR3 loop is CASSYTGDYGYTF. Here the CDR3 DNA reads TGTGCCAGCAGCTACACAGGGGACTATGGCTACACCTTC.

This clone has just a few counts. This chain uses TRBV28 with TRBJ1-5, with 7 bases aligning to TRBD1. Unmatched junction bases numbered 14, after V lost 8 bases and J lost 1 base. There are 17 residues in the CDR3. The germline gives CDR1 MDHEN, CDR2 SYDVKM. CDR3 region: CASDFTGVLGSNQPQHF. For the CDR3, the DNA is TGTGCCAGCGATTTCACAGGGGTCTTGGGCAGCAATCAGCCCCAGCATTTT.

The CDR3 DNA is TGTGCCAGCAGCTTAAGACAGGGGAGGGCTGGGGCCAACGTCCTGACTTTC. Translating it yields CASSLRQGRAGANVLTF. The rearrangement uses TRBV7-9 and TRBJ2-6; TRBD1 might be the D (8 bases). The CDR3 is 17 amino acids. Germline assignment: CDR1 SEHNR and CDR2 FQNEAQ (reference sequence). V was trimmed by 2 bases and J by 2 bases, leaving 13 bases between them.

This clone has more than one count but fewer than ten. One end of the junction fails to match germline, which may point to a read error. V usage is TRBV6-1 and J usage is TRBJ2-3; 11 bases are a match to TRBD2. Per the germline V gene, CDR1 is MNHNS and CDR2 is SASEGT. CDR3 length: 17 amino acids. The CDR3 DNA reads as TGTGCCATCAGTGCAGTGTGGACTAGCGGGAGCACAGATACGCAGTATTTT. This sequence encodes CAISAVWTSGSTDTQYF.

The rearrangement links TRBV28 to TRBJ2-7, with TRBD1 identical over 8 bases. The CDR3 consists of 15 residues. CDR1 is MDHEN, CDR2 SYDVKM, per germline. The V gene end was trimmed by 6 bases and the J gene end by 1 base; junction bases not matched to a gene: 8. CDR3 loop: CASSLTGDRSYEQYF. The CDR3 DNA reads as TGTGCCAGCAGCCTGACAGGGGACAGGTCCTACGAGCAGTACTTC.

This clone was counted only a few times. The V gene is TRBV9, the J gene TRBJ1-1; 7 bases fit TRBD1. The CDR3 sequence is 12 residues long. Unmatched junction bases numbered 2, after V lost 4 bases and J lost 5 bases. Looked up from germline, CDR1 is SGDLS and CDR2 is YYNGEE. The CDR3 sequence is CASSKGQTEAFF. The CDR3 DNA reads as TGTGCCAGCAGCAAGGGACAGACTGAAGCTTTCTTT. The full variable domain, with the rest looked up from reference TRBV9 and TRBJ1-1, is DSGVTQTPKHLITATGQRVTLRCSPRSGDLSVYWYQQSLDQGLQFLIQYYNGEERAKGNILERFSAQQFPDLHSELNLSSLELGDSALYFCASSKGQTEAFFGQGTRLTVV.

The chain couples TRBV4-3 to TRBJ2-7, with 8 bases fitting TRBD1. CDR1 LGHNA and CDR2 YSLEER come from the germline V gene. V lost 1 base to trimming and J lost 0 bases; unmatched junction nucleotides: 2. This CDR3 is 15 amino acids long. This CDR3 is CASSQAQGASYEQYF. The CDR3 region has the DNA TGCGCCAGCAGCCAAGCCCAGGGGGCCTCCTACGAGCAGTACTTC.

With regard to this clone: The junction departs from germline at one end; a sequencing error may be responsible. The chain employs TRBV5-1 and TRBJ2-7; TRBD1 is a possible D gene (5 bases). The CDR3 sequence is 13 residues long. Germline V CDR1 and CDR2: SGHRS, YFSETQ. The CDR3 DNA is TGTGCCAGCAGCCGACAGCAGGACTACGAGCAGTACTTC. Residues: CASSRQQDYEQYF.

The chain links TRBV25-1 to TRBJ1-2, with D perhaps TRBD1 (6 bases). The V and J ends lost 11 bases and 1 base respectively, with 20 bases between them. Germline CDR1 MGHDK, CDR2 SYGVNS. CDR3 size: 15 residues. The chain's CDR3 is CASSLGQNLNYGYTF. DNA for the CDR3: TGTGCCTCGTCCCTCGGACAGAATCTTAACTATGGCTACACCTTC.

This clone was counted between two and nine times. CDR3 coding DNA: TGCGCCAGCAGCTTGTCTAGCAACCCCTACGAGCAGTACTTC. Its translation: CASSLSSNPYEQYF. The rearrangement joins TRBV5-1 to TRBJ2-7; D might be TRBD2 (5 bases). The CDR3 length is 14 residues. V lost 1 base, J lost 2 bases, and 10 bases lay in between. Germline assignment: CDR1 SGHRS and CDR2 YFSETQ.

The gene calls are TRBV15 and TRBJ2-5; perhaps TRBD2 as D (6 bases). There are 12 residues in the CDR3. Trimming shortened V by 5 bases and J by 5 bases, and 9 bases separated the two germline ends. Germline V gene data show CDR1 as LNHNV and CDR2 as YYDKDF (reference sequence). CDR3 residues: CATSFAGETQYF. CDR3 DNA sequence: TGTGCCACCAGCTTCGCGGGGGAGACCCAGTACTTC.

This clone has a handful of counts. V is TRBV9 and J is TRBJ2-7, with D maybe TRBD2 (6 bases). The germline CDR1 and CDR2 sequences are SGDLS and YYNGEE. Trimming took off 0 bases at V and 5 bases at J, with 12 bases between the two ends. This CDR3 has 14 residues. The CDR3 region has the DNA TGTGCCAGCAGCGTAGAGGAGGGCGGGGACGAGCAGTACTTC. Amino acids: CASSVEEGGDEQYF. The complete variable domain, with remaining parts taken from reference TRBV9 and TRBJ2-7, reads DSGVTQTPKHLITATGQRVTLRCSPRSGDLSVYWYQQSLDQGLQFLIQYYNGEERAKGNILERFSAQQFPDLHSELNLSSLELGDSALYFCASSVEEGGDEQYFGPGTRLTVT.

This clone has just a few counts. The genes are TRBV5-4 and TRBJ2-5; maybe TRBD1 (6 bases). Per germline, CDR1 SGHNT and CDR2 YYREEE (reference sequence). V lost 3 bases and J 1 base, leaving 13 bases between the germline ends. This CDR3 is built from 15 residues. This CDR3 reads CASSSEQGPQETQYF. CDR3 DNA sequence: TGTGCCAGCAGCTCCGAACAGGGACCCCAAGAGACCCAGTACTTC.

The chain uses TRBV18 and TRBJ2-3; D might be TRBD1 (6 bases). The CDR3 sequence is 14 residues long. The germline CDR1 and CDR2 sequences are KGHSH and LQKENI. V lost 0 bases, J lost 11 bases, and 15 bases lay in between. In DNA, the CDR3 is TGTGCCAGCTCACCACCGGTACGGGTGACAGGGCAGTATTTT. Residues: CASSPPVRVTGQYF.